This note documents a single TCR beta chain sequence. This sample was taken from a study of T cell changes during pregnancy in multiple sclerosis. Method: immunoSEQ multiplex PCR; TCRdb's copy keeps in-frame clones and lacks some. The sample has about 69,000 clones; around 94% are singletons. The sample consisted of peripheral blood, taken in the third trimester of pregnancy. This TCR derives from a female donor in good health, enrolled as a control in a pregnancy study.

Here the CDR3 reads CASIQGERRRTDTQYF. The DNA of the CDR3 is TGTGCCAGCATCCAGGGGGAAAGGAGGAGGACAGATACGCAGTATTTT. This rearrangement joins TRBV6-6 to TRBJ2-3, with 7 bases aligning to TRBD1. Germline V gene lookup returns CDR1 MNHNY and CDR2 SVGAGI (reference sequence). This CDR3 has 16 residues. V lost 7 bases, J lost 3 bases, and 13 bases stayed unmatched.